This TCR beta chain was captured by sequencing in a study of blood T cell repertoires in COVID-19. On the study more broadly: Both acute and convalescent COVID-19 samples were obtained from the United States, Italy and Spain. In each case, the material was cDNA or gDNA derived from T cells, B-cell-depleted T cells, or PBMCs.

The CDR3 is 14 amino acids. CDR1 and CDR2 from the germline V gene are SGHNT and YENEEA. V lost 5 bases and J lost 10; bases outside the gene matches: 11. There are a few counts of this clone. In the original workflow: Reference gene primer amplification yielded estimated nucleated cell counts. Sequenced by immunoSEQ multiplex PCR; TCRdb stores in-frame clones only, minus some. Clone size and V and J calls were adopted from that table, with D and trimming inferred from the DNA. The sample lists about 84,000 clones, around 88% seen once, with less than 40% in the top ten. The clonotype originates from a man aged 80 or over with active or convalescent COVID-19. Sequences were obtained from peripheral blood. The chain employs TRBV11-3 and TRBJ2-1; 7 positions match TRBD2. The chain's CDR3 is CASSVTSVGGEQFF. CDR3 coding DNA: TGTGCCAGCAGCGTTACTAGCGTCGGCGGGGAGCAGTTCTTC.